This T cell receptor (beta chain) was recovered during a study of blood T cell repertoires in COVID-19. Sequencing was performed with immunoSEQ multiplex PCR; in TCRdb, only in-frame clones are kept and a portion is missing. Of roughly 200,000 clones in the sample, around four fifths were seen once. Germline V CDR1 and CDR2: ENHRY, SYGVKD. The ends lost 3 bases at V and 4 bases at J; junction bases unmatched: 5. CDR3 size: 14 residues. Sequencing was carried out using peripheral blood. The receptor's source is a woman aged 65 to 85 with active or convalescent COVID-19. J is TRBJ1-2 and V is TRBV10-3; TRBD1 matches at 7 bases. CDR3 coding DNA: TGTGCCATCAGTGAAGTCCAGGGGGGCTATGGCTACACCTTC. This gives the protein CAISEVQGGYGYTF.